This TCR beta chain was documented in a study of shared clonotypes between healthy human individuals. With regard to this clone: Its antigen remains unknown.

The authors distributed each subset's genomic DNA evenly over several immunoSEQ plates. Produced via immunoSEQ multiplex PCR; TCRdb's table is partial and in-frame only. The sample contains more than 500,000 clones, 85% to 95% of which appear only once. CD8 cells classed as naive were CD45RO-negative and positively selected for CCR7, excluding terminally differentiated effector memory CD45RA+ cells. The germline V gene has CDR1 MDHEN and CDR2 SYDVKM. Deletions cut 1 base from V and 5 bases from J, with 11 bases between. This CDR3 spans 15 amino acids. Study conclusions and caveats: Represented diversity (both genetic and exposure-history) was limited by the small number of donors. Generation probabilities of non-shared clonotypes were lower (relative to those shared by all four donors). A handful of donors had 4% to 6.5% of their naive CD4 clonotypes in common.

Input material: naive CD8+ T cells sorted from blood. The chain links TRBV28 to TRBJ2-2; D not resolved. This clonotype was obtained from a woman in her twenties or thirties in good health. This CDR3 is CASSLSMDLTGELFF. Here the CDR3 DNA reads TGTGCCAGCAGTTTATCCATGGATCTGACCGGGGAGCTGTTTTTT.